The T cell receptor beta chain described here comes from a study of patients and donors after allogeneic stem cell transplantation. The length of the CDR3 is 21 residues. V shed 1 base and J 1 base; nucleotides not matched to a gene: 17. CDR1 LGHNA and CDR2 YNFKEQ come from the germline V gene. TCRdb processed the RT-PCR reads anew with MiXCR; each CDR3 protein has one entry. The table shows some 200,000 distinct CDR3 sequences, with roughly two fifths occurring only once. The sample was blood, either unsorted or a sorted T cell fraction (not recorded which). This TCR was sampled from a human donor who was either an allogeneic HSCT recipient or a stem cell or donor lymphocyte infusion donor (not recorded which). It is not recorded whose cells these are; they may come from a transplant donor. The rearrangement joins TRBV4-2 to TRBJ1-2; 11 nucleotides agree with TRBD1. CDR3 amino acids: CASSQVGPDRGRSDHNYGYTF. The DNA for the CDR3 is TGTGCCAGCAGCCAAGTGGGGCCGGACAGGGGGCGAAGCGACCATAACTATGGCTACACCTTC.